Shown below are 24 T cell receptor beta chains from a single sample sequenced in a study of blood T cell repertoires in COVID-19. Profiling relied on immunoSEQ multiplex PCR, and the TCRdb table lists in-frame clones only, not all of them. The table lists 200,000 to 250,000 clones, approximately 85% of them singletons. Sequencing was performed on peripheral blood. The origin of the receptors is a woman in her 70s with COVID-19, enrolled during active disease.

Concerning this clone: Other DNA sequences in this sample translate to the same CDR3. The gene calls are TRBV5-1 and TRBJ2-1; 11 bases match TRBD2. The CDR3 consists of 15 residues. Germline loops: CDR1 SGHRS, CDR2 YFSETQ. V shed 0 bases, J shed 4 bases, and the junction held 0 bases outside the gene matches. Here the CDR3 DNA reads TGCGCCAGCAGCTTGGGACTAGCGGGGTACAATGAGCAGTTCTTC. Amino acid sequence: CASSLGLAGYNEQFF.

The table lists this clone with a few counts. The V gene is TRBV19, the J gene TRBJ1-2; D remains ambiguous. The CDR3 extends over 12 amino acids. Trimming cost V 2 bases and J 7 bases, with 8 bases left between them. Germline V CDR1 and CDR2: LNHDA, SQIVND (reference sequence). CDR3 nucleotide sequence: TGTGCCAGTAGTATAAGAGGGTCTGGCTACACCTTC. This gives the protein CASSIRGSGYTF. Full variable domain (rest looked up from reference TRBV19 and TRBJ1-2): DGGITQSPKYLFRKEGQNVTLSCEQNLNHDAMYWYRQDPGQGLRLIYYSQIVNDFQKGDIAEGYSVSREKKESFPLTVTSAQKNPTAFYLCASSIRGSGYTFGSGTRLTVV.

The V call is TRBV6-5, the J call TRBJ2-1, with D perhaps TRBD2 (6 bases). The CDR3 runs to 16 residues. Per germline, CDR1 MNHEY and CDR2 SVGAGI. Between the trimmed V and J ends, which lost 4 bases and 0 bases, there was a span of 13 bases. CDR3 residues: CASSSTSLISYNEQFF. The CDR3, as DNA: TGTGCCAGCAGTTCGACTAGTCTGATCTCCTACAATGAGCAGTTCTTC.

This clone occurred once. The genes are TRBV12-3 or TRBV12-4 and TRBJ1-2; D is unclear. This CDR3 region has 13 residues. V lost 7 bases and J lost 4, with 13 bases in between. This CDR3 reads CASTSGQFYGYTF. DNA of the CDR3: TGTGCCAGCACCAGCGGGCAGTTCTATGGCTACACCTTC.

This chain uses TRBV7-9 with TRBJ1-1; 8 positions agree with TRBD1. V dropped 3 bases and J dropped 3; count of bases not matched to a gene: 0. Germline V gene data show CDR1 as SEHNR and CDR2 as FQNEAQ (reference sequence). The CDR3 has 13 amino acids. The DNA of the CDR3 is TGTGCCAGCAGCTTGACAGGGGACACTGAAGCTTTCTTT. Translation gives CASSLTGDTEAFF.

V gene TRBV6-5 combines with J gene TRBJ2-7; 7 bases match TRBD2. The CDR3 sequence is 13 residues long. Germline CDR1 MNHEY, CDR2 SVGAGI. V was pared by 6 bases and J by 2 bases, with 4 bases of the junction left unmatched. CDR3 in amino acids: CASRPSGTYEQYF. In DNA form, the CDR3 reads TGTGCCAGCAGACCTAGCGGTACCTACGAGCAGTACTTC.

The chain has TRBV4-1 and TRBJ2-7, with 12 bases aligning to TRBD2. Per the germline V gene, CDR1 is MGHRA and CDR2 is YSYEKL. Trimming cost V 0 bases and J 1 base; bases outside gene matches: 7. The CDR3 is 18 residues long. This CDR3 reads CASSQDATSGGISYEQYF. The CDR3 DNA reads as TGCGCCAGCAGCCAAGATGCGACTAGCGGGGGAATATCCTACGAGCAGTACTTC.

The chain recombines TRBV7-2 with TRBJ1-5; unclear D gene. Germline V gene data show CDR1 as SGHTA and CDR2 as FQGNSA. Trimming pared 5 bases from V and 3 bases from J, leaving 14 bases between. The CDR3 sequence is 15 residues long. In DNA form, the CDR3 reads TGTGCCAGCAGCCCGACCGCAGGTACCAATCAGCCCCAGCATTTT. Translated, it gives CASSPTAGTNQPQHF.

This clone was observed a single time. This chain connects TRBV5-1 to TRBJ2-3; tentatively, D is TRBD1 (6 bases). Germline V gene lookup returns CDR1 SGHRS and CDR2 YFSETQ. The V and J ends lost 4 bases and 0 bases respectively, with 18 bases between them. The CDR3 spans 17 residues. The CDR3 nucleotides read TGCGCCAGCAGCCAAATCTTTCGACAGGCTAGCACAGATACGCAGTATTTT. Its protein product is CASSQIFRQASTDTQYF.

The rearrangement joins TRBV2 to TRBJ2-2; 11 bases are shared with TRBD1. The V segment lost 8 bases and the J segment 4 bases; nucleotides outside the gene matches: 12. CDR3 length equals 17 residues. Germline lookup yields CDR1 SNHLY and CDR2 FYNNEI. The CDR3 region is CASGNHMGQGGTGELFF. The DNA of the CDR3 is TGTGCCAGCGGCAATCACATGGGACAGGGGGGCACCGGGGAGCTGTTTTTT.

CDR3 bases: TGTGCCAGCAGCTTAGTGGGACAAAAAGCTTTCTTT. Residues: CASSLVGQKAFF. V usage is TRBV7-2 and J usage is TRBJ1-1; weak D call: TRBD1 (6 bases). CDR1 is SGHTA, CDR2 FQGNSA, per germline. The CDR3 is made up of 12 amino acids. V lost 1 base and J 9 bases, leaving 9 bases between the germline ends.

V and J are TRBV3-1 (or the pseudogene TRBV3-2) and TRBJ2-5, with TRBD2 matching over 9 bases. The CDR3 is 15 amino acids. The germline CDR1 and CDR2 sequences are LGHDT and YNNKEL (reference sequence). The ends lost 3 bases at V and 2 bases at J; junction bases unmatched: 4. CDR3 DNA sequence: TGTGCCAGCAGCCATTATAGCGGGAGTCAAGAGACCCAGTACTTC. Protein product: CASSHYSGSQETQYF.

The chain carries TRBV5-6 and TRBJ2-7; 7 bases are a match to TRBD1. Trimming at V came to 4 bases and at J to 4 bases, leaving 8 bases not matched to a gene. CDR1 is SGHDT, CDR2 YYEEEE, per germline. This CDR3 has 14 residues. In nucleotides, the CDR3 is TGTGCCAGCAGCGAAACAGGGGTAGGTTACGAGCAGTACTTC. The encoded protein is CASSETGVGYEQYF.

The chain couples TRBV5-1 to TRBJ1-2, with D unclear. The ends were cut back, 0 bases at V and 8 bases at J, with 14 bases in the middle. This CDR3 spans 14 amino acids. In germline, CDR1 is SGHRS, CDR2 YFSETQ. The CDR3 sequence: CASSLDGLMGGYTF. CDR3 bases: TGCGCCAGCAGCTTGGATGGACTCATGGGCGGCTACACCTTC.

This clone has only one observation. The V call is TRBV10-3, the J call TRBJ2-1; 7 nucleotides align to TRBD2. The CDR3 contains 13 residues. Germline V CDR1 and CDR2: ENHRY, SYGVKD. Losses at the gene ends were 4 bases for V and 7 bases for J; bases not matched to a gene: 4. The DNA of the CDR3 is TGTGCCATCAGTGGGACTAGAGGAAATGAGCAGTTCTTC. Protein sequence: CAISGTRGNEQFF.

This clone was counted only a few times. The CDR3 sequence is CASSHPGLAYEQYF. The CDR3 DNA reads TGTGCCAGCAGCCACCCGGGACTAGCATACGAGCAGTACTTC. V is TRBV11-1 and J is TRBJ2-7; 9 positions agree with TRBD2. Losses at the gene ends were 5 bases for V and 4 bases for J; bases not matched to a gene: 6. The germline V gene has CDR1 SGHAT and CDR2 FQDESV (reference sequence). The CDR3 has 14 amino acids.

The CDR3 region is CASSLVERSYGYTF. CDR3 DNA: TGTGCCAGCAGCTTGGTGGAGAGGAGCTATGGCTACACCTTC. The rearrangement uses TRBV5-8 and TRBJ1-2; D is undetermined. The germline CDR1 and CDR2 sequences are SGHTS and YDEGEE. The V and J ends lost 0 bases and 4 bases respectively, with 10 bases between them. The CDR3 runs to 14 residues. The variable domain in full, with the rest retrieved from reference TRBV5-8 and TRBJ1-2, is EAGVTQSPTHLIKTRGQQATLRCSPISGHTSVYWYQQALGLGLQFLLWYDEGEERNRGNFPPRFSGRQFPNYSSELNVNALELEDSALYLCASSLVERSYGYTFGSGTRLTVV.

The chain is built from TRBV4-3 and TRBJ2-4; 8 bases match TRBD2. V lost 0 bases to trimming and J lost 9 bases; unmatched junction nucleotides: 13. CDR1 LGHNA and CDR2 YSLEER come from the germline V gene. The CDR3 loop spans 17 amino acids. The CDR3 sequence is CASSQDLIAGPAGIQYF. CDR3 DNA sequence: TGCGCCAGCAGCCAAGATCTGATAGCGGGACCTGCCGGCATTCAGTACTTC.

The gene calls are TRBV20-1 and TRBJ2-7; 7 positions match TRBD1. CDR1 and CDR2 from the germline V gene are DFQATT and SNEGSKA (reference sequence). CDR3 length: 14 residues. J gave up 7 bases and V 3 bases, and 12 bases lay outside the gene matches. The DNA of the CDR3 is TGCAGTGCTAGTGGGTCGACAGGGTCGGAAGAGCAGTACTTC. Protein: CSASGSTGSEEQYF.

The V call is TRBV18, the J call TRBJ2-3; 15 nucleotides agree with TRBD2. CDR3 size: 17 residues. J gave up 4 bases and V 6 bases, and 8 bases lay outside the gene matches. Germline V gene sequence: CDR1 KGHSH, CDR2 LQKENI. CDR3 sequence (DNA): TGTGCCAGCTCGCCGGGACTAGCGGGGGGTAAGGCAGATACGCAGTATTTT. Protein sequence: CASSPGLAGGKADTQYF.

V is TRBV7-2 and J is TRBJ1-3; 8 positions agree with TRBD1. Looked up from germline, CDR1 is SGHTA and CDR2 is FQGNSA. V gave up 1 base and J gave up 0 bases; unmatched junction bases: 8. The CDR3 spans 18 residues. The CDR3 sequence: CASSLGTGTTSSGNTIYF. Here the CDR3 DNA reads TGTGCCAGCAGCTTAGGGACAGGGACAACCTCCTCTGGAAACACCATATATTTT. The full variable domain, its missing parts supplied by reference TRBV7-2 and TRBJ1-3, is GAGVSQSPSNKVTEKGKDVELRCDPISGHTALYWYRQSLGQGLEFLIYFQGNSAPDKSGLPSDRFSAERTGGSVSTLTIQRTQQEDSAVYLCASSLGTGTTSSGNTIYFGEGSWLTVV.

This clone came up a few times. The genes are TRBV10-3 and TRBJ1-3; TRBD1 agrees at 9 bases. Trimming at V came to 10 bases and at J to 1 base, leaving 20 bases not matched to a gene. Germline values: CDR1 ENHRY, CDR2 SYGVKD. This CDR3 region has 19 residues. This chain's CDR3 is CATMRDPGTGYGSGNTIYF. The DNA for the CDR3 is TGTGCCACCATGAGGGACCCCGGGACAGGGTATGGATCTGGAAACACCATATATTTT.

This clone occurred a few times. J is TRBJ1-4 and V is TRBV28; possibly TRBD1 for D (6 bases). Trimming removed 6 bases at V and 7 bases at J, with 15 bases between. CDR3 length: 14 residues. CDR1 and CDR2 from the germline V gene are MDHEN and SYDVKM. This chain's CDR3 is CASRQGGGGEKLFF. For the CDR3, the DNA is TGTGCCAGCAGGCAAGGGGGGGGTGGTGAAAAACTGTTTTTT.

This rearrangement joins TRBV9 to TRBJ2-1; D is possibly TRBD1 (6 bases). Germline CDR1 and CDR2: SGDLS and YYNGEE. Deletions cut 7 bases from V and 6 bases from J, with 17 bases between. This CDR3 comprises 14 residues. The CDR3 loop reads CASGFSGESNEQFF. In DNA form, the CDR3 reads TGTGCCAGCGGTTTTTCAGGGGAGTCCAATGAGCAGTTCTTC.